This TCR beta chain was obtained from a study of neurological immune-mediated disorders. General observations from the study: TCR-beta repertoires seemed private in all groups, with no expanded CDR3 amino acid sequences shared. A possible signature was seen in one related-CDR3 cluster, into which phylogenetic grouping placed the repertoires of 18 of 34 multiple sclerosis patients.

The study built unsorted libraries from 2 million PBMCs kept at -80 C. The cDNA was generated through 5'RACE incorporating 10-nucleotide random UMIs. TCRdb re-analysed the 5' RACE reads in MiXCR, keeping a single row per CDR3 protein. The sample contains around 130,000 distinct CDR3 sequences, about 3.4% of which appear only once. This clonotype was found many times. Its antigen remains unknown. This TCR was sampled from a woman under 40 with multiple sclerosis. Material for sequencing was PBMCs.

This CDR3 is CASSHAGGEQFF. For the CDR3, the DNA is TGTGCCAGCAGCCACGCAGGCGGGGAGCAGTTCTTC. This chain links TRBV11-2 with TRBJ2-1; a possible D gene is TRBD2 (5 bases). Germline CDR1 reads SGHAT; CDR2 reads FQNNGV. The CDR3 totals 12 residues. Trimming removed 5 bases from V and 10 bases from J, with 12 bases in between.